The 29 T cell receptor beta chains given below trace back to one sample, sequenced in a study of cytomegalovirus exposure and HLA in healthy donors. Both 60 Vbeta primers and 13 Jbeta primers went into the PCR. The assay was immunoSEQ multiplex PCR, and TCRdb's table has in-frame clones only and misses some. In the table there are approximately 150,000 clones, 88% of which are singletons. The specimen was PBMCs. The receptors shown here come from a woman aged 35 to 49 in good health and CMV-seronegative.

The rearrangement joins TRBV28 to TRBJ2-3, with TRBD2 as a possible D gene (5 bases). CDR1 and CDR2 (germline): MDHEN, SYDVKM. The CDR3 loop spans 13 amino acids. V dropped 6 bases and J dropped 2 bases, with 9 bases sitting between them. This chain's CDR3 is CASSPGITDTQYF. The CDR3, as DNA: TGTGCCAGCAGCCCGGGGATCACAGATACGCAGTATTTT.

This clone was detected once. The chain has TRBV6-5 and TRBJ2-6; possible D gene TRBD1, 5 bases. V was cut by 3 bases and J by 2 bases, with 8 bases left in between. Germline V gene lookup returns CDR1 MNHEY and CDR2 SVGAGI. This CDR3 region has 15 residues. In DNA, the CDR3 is TGTGCCAGCAGTTATGGCAGGGCTGGGGCCAACGTCCTGACTTTC. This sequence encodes CASSYGRAGANVLTF.

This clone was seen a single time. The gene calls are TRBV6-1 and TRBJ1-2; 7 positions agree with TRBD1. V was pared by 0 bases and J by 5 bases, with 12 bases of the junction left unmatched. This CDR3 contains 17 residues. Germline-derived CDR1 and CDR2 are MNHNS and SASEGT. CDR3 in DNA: TGTGCCAGCAGTGAAGCGGTCACCGGGACAGTGGGTTATGGCTACACCTTC. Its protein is CASSEAVTGTVGYGYTF.

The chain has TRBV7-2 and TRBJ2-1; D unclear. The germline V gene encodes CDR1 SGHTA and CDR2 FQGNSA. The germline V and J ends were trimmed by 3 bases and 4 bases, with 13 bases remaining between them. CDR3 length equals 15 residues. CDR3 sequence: CASSLTATLYNEQFF. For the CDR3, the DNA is TGTGCCAGCAGCTTGACTGCCACTCTATACAATGAGCAGTTCTTC.

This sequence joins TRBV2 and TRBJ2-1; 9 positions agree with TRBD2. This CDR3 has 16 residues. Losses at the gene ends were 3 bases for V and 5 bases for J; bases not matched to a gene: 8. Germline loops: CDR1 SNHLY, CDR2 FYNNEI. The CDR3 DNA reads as TGTGCCAGCAGTGATGTTGGGGCGGGAGGGCACAATGAGCAGTTCTTC. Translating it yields CASSDVGAGGHNEQFF.

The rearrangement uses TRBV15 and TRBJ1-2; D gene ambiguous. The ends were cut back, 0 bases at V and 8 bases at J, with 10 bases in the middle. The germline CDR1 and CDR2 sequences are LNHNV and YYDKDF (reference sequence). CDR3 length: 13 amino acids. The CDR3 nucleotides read TGTGCCACCAGCAGAGATGAGGAGCGCGGCTACACCTTC. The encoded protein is CATSRDEERGYTF.

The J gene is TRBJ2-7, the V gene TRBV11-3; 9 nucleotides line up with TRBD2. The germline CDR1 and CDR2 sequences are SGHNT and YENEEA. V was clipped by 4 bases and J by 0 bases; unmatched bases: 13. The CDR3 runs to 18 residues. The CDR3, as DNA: TGTGCCAGCAGCTCCCCAGACTGGCTAGCGGGGAGCTCCTACGAGCAGTACTTC. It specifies CASSSPDWLAGSSYEQYF.

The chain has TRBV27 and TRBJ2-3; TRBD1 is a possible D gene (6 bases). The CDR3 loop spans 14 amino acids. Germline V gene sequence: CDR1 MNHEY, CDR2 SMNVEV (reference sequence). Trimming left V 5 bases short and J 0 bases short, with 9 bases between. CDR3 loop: CASSMTGSTDTQYF. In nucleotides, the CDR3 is TGTGCCAGCAGTATGACAGGTAGCACAGATACGCAGTATTTT.

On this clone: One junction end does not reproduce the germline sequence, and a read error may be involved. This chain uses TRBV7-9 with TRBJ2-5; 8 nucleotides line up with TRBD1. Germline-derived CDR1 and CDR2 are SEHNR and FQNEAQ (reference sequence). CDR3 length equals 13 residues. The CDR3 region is CSSSYRGAETQYF. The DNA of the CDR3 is TGTTCCAGCAGCTACAGGGGGGCAGAGACCCAGTACTTC.

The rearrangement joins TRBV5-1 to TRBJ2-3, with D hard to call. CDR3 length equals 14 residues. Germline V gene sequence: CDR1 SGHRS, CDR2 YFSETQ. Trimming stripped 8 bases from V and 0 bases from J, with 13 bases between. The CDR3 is CASVRGSSTDTQYF. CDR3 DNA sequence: TGCGCCAGTGTTCGCGGATCTAGCACAGATACGCAGTATTTT.

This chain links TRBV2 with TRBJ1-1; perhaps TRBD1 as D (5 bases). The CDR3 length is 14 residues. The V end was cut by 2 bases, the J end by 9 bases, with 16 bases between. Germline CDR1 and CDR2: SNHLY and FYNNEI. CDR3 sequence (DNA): TGTGCCAGCAGTGAAAATTCGGGGCGCGGGAAAGCTTTCTTT. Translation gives CASSENSGRGKAFF.

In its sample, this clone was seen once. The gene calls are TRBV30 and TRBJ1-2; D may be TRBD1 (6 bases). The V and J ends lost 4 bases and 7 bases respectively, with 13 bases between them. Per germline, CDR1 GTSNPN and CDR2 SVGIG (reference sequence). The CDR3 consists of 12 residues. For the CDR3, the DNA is TGTGCCTGGACGGGCAGGGGCCCTGGCTACACCTTC. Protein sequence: CAWTGRGPGYTF.

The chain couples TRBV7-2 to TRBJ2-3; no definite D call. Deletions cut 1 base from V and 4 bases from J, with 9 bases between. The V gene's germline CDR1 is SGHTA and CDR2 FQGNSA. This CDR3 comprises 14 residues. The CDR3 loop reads CASSLVSMADTQYF. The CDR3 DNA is TGTGCCAGCAGCTTAGTCTCTATGGCAGATACGCAGTATTTT.

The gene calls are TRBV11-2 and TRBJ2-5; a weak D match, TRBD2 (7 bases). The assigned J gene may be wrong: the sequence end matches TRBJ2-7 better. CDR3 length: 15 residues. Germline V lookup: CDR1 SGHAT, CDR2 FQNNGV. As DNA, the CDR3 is TGTGCCAGCAGCCAAGGGGGGGAAGGCCCCTACGAGCAGTACTTC. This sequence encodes CASSQGGEGPYEQYF.

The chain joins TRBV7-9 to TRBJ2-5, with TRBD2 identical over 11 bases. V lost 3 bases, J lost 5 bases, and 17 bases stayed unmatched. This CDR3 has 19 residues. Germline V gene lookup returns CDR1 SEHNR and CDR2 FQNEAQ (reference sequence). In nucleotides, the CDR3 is TGTGCCAGCAGCTTGGGGGGACTAGCGGACATATTCCGAAGGGAGACCCAGTACTTC. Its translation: CASSLGGLADIFRRETQYF.

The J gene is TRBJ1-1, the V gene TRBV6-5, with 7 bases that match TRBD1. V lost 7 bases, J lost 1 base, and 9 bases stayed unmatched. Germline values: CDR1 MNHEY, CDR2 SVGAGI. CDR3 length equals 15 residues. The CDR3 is CASNSQGRQNTEAFF. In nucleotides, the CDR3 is TGTGCCAGCAACTCACAGGGGCGACAGAACACTGAAGCTTTCTTT.

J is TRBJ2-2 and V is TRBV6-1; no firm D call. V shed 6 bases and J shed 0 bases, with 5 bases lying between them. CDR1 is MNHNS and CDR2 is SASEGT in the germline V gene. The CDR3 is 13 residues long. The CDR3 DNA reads TGTGCCAGCAGGGAGACGAACACCGGGGAGCTGTTTTTT. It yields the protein CASRETNTGELFF.

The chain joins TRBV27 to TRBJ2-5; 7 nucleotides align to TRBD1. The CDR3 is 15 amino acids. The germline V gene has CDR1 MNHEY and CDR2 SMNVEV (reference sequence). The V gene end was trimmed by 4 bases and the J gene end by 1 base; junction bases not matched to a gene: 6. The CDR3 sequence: CASSSLQGFQETQYF. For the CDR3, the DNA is TGTGCCAGCAGTTCGCTACAGGGGTTCCAAGAGACCCAGTACTTC.

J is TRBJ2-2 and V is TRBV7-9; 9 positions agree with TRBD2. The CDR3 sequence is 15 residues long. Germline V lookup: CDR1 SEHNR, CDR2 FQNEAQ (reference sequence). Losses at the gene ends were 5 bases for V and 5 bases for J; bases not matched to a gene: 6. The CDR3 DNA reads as TGTGCCAGCAGCCTTGGGAGCGGGAGGACCGGGGAGCTGTTTTTT. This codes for CASSLGSGRTGELFF.

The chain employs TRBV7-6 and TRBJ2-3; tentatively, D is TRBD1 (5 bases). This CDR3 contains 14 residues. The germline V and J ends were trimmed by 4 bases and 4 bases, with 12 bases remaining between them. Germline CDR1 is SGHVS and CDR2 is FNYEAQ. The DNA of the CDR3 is TGTGCCAGCAGCTCCCAAGCAGGGCCAGATACGCAGTATTTT. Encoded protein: CASSSQAGPDTQYF.

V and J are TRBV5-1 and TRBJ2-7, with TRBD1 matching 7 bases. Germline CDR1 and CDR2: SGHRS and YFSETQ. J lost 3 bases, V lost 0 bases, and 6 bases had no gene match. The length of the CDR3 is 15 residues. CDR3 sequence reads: CASSLVGQAHYEQYF. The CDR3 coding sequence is TGCGCCAGCAGCTTGGTCGGACAGGCCCACTACGAGCAGTACTTC.

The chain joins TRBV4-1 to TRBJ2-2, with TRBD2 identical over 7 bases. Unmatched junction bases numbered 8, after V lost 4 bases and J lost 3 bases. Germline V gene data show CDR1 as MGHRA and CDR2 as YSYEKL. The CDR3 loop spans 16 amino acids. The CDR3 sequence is CASSLGAGRDTGELFF. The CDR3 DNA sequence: TGCGCCAGCAGCCTTGGGGCAGGGAGGGACACCGGGGAGCTGTTTTTT.

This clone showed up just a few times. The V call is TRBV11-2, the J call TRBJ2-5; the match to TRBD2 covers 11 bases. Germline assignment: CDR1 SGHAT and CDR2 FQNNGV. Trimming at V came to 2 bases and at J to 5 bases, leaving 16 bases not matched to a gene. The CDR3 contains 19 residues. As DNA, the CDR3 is TGTGCCAGCAGCTTAAATGCTATTCCCGGACTAGCGGGTGGGGAGACCCAGTACTTC. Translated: CASSLNAIPGLAGGETQYF.

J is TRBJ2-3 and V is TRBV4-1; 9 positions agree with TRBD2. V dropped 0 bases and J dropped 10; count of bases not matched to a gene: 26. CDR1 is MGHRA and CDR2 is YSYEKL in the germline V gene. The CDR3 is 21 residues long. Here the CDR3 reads CASSQEVRWSGRNPSIGAQYF. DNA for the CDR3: TGCGCCAGCAGCCAAGAAGTAAGGTGGAGCGGGAGGAACCCGTCGATAGGGGCGCAGTATTTT.

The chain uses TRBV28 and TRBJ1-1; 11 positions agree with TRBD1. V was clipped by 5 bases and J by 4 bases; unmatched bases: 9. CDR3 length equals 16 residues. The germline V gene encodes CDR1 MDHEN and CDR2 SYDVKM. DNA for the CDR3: TGTGCCAGCAGTCGTGGACAGGGGGCATGGGGCACTGAAGCTTTCTTT. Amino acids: CASSRGQGAWGTEAFF.

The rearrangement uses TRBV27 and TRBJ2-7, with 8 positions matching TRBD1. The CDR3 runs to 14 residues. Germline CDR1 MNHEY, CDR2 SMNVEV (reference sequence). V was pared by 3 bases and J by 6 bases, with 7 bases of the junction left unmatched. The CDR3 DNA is TGTGCCAGCAGTTTTCAGGGGGCAAGGCTCGAGCAGTACTTC. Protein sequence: CASSFQGARLEQYF.

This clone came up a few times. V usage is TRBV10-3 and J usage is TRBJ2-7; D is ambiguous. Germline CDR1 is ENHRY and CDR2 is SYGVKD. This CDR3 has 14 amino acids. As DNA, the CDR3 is TGTGCTATTAGCAAGCAGAAGACGGCATACGAGCAGTACTTC. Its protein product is CAISKQKTAYEQYF.

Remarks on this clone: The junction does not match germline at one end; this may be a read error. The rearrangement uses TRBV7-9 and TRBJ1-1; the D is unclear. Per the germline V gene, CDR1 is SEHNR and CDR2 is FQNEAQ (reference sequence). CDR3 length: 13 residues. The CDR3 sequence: CSSSFEGVTEAFF. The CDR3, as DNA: TGTTCCAGCAGCTTTGAGGGAGTCACTGAAGCTTTCTTT. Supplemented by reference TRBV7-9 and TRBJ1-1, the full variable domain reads DTGVSQNPRHKITKRGQNVTFRCDPISEHNRLYWYRQTLGQGPEFLTYFQNEAQLEKSRLLSDRFSAERPKGSFSTLEIQRTEQGDSAMYLCSSSFEGVTEAFFGQGTRLTVV.

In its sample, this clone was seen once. The CDR3 bases are TGTGCCAGCAGCTTCTCGGCTAGCAACATCCCGAGCGAGCAGTACTTC. Translating gives CASSFSASNIPSEQYF. The rearrangement links TRBV5-5 to TRBJ2-7; D may be TRBD2 (5 bases). CDR3 size: 16 residues. V was clipped by 2 bases and J by 6 bases, with 21 bases between them. Looked up from germline, CDR1 is SGHKS and CDR2 is YYEKEE (reference sequence). Filled out from reference TRBV5-5 and TRBJ2-7, the complete variable domain reads DAGVTQSPTHLIKTRGQQVTLRCSPISGHKSVSWYQQVLGQGPQFIFQYYEKEERGRGNFPDRFSARQFPNYSSELNVNALLLGDSALYLCASSFSASNIPSEQYFGPGTRLTVT.